This TCR beta chain is drawn from a study of neurological immune-mediated disorders. General study results and limits: Multiple sclerosis patients had less TCR clonal expansion than even healthy controls, unlike HTLV-1-associated myelopathy. Phylogenetic grouping assigned the repertoires of 18 of 34 multiple sclerosis patients to one related-CDR3 cluster, which constitutes a possible signature.

This clonotype appeared many times. The antigen remains unidentified. The cDNA was generated by 5'RACE with 10-nucleotide random UMIs. Every sequencing run generated in excess of 160 million TCR-beta sequences. These sequences covered 15-18 subjects. TCRdb processed the 5' RACE reads anew with MiXCR; each CDR3 protein has one entry. Here the sample spans tens of thousands of distinct CDR3 sequences, 3.4% being singletons. The CDR3 sequence is 14 residues long. Germline V gives CDR1 DFQATT, CDR2 SNEGSKA (reference sequence). V shed 3 bases and J shed 4 bases, with 16 bases lying between them. This receptor was taken from a man aged 40-50 years with multiple sclerosis. The sequencing sample was made of PBMCs. The genes are TRBV20-1 and TRBJ2-7; TRBD2 might be the D (5 bases). CDR3 sequence (DNA): TGCAGTGCTAGGGACTCCATAATTGATTACGAGCAGTACTTC. Residues: CSARDSIIDYEQYF.